These 6 T cell receptor beta chains were all obtained from the same sample, sequenced in a study of cytomegalovirus exposure and HLA in healthy donors. The PCR used 60 Vbeta and 13 Jbeta primers. Data came from immunoSEQ multiplex PCR; TCRdb stores just in-frame clones and leaves some out. Of about 100,000 clones listed, 70% to 80% were seen once; the top ten hold about 5%. The sample was PBMCs. These receptors originate from a female donor in good health and CMV-seropositive.

The V and J genes are TRBV28 and TRBJ2-1, with 9 positions matching TRBD2. The germline gives CDR1 MDHEN, CDR2 SYDVKM. There are 14 residues in the CDR3. CDR3 coding DNA: TGTGCTTCACGAGGCGGGGGGGCGAAGAATGAGCAGTTCTTC. Its protein is CASRGGGAKNEQFF.

This chain joins TRBV2 and TRBJ1-5; D ambiguous. Trimming took 6 bases from V and 7 from J, leaving 10 bases between them. Germline V gene sequence: CDR1 SNHLY, CDR2 FYNNEI. CDR3 length: 12 amino acids. The CDR3 nucleotides are TGTGCCAGCAGCGGCGCGGGGCAGCCCCAGCATTTT. Amino acid sequence: CASSGAGQPQHF. Combining the CDR3 with reference TRBV2 and TRBJ1-5 gives the whole variable domain EPEVTQTPSHQVTQMGQEVILRCVPISNHLYFYWYRQILGQKVEFLVSFYNNEISEKSEIFDDQFSVERPDGSNFTLKIRSTKLEDSAMYFCASSGAGQPQHFGDGTRLSIL.

This clone was recorded once. The gene calls are TRBV11-2 and TRBJ2-1; the match to TRBD2 covers 9 bases. CDR1 SGHAT and CDR2 FQNNGV come from the germline V gene. The CDR3 extends over 16 amino acids. Losses at the gene ends were 2 bases for V and 6 bases for J; bases not matched to a gene: 8. Here the CDR3 reads CASSLTGLAGINEQFF. Written as DNA, the CDR3 is TGTGCCAGCAGCTTAACTGGTCTAGCGGGAATCAATGAGCAGTTCTTC. Looking up the rest from reference TRBV11-2 and TRBJ2-1 gives the full variable domain: EAGVAQSPRYKIIEKRQSVAFWCNPISGHATLYWYQQILGQGPKLLIQFQNNGVVDDSQLPKDRFSAERLKGVDSTLKIQPAKLEDSAVYLCASSLTGLAGINEQFFGPGTRLTVL.

The CDR3 reads CASSKTDRGEGEKLFF. The CDR3 nucleotides read TGCGCCAGCAGCAAGACGGACAGGGGCGAAGGTGAAAAACTGTTTTTT. The gene calls are TRBV5-1 and TRBJ1-4; 9 bases map to TRBD1. J gave up 7 bases and V 4 bases, and 11 bases lay outside the gene matches. Germline assignment: CDR1 SGHRS and CDR2 YFSETQ. This CDR3 has 16 residues. Drawing the rest from reference TRBV5-1 and TRBJ1-4, the complete variable domain is KAGVTQTPRYLIKTRGQQVTLSCSPISGHRSVSWYQQTPGQGLQFLFEYFSETQRNKGNFPGRFSGRQFSNSRSEMNVSTLELGDSALYLCASSKTDRGEGEKLFFGSGTQLSVL.

CDR3: CASTPRQGNTEAFF. CDR3 in DNA: TGTGCCAGCACCCCCCGACAGGGAAACACTGAAGCTTTCTTT. The V gene is TRBV2, the J gene TRBJ1-1, with 7 bases matching TRBD1. The CDR3 is 14 residues long. Germline CDR1 is SNHLY and CDR2 is FYNNEI. Losses at the gene ends were 7 bases for V and 2 bases for J; bases not matched to a gene: 7.

The J gene is TRBJ1-1, the V gene TRBV9; D unclear. The length of the CDR3 is 14 residues. Germline-derived CDR1 and CDR2 are SGDLS and YYNGEE. V lost 0 bases and J 5 bases, leaving 11 bases between the germline ends. The CDR3 coding sequence is TGTGCCAGCAGCGTAGGAGTAGCGGGAACTGAAGCTTTCTTT. Translated: CASSVGVAGTEAFF.